These T cell receptor beta chains were read from a single sample in a study of T cells in Graves' hyperthyroidism and ophthalmopathy. Using its own MiXCR run on the multiplex PCR reads, TCRdb lists one record per CDR3 protein. The sample includes 500,000 to 650,000 distinct CDR3 sequences, about 14% of them seen just once. The source material was blood. The receptor source for this set is a woman in her fifties or sixties with Graves' ophthalmopathy. Both conserved end residues are part of each CDR3. A D gene is named only where the DNA matches it firmly. Rows may omit the clone size; those that give it use once, few, many or a size class.

d_call,clone_size,v_call,j_call,cdr3_aa,cdr3_nt
-,-,TRBV4-3,TRBJ1-1,CASSQGRQYLNTEAFF,TGCGCCAGCAGCCAGGGGCGACAGTACTTGAACACTGAAGCTTTCTTT
-,-,TRBV5-6,TRBJ2-5,CASSLVTGGQETQYF,TGTGCCAGCAGCTTGGTAACAGGAGGCCAAGAGACCCAGTACTTC
TRBD2,-,TRBV24-1,TRBJ2-1,CATHPGTSGRASNEQFF,TGTGCCACCCACCCAGGGACTAGCGGGAGGGCCTCAAATGAGCAGTTCTTC
-,-,TRBV18,TRBJ1-5,CASSPPTGGAEQPQHF,TGTGCCAGCTCACCACCTACGGGGGGCGCAGAGCAGCCCCAGCATTTT
-,many,TRBV20-1,TRBJ2-1,CSARDFRGREQFF,TGCAGTGCTAGAGATTTCCGTGGGAGGGAGCAGTTCTTC
TRBD2,many,TRBV15,TRBJ2-3,CATDPGRLAGGTDTQYF,TGTGCCACCGACCCAGGGAGGCTAGCGGGAGGTACAGATACGCAGTATTTT
-,many,TRBV7-3,TRBJ2-1,CASSLVMSSYNEQFF,TGTGCCAGCAGTTTAGTCATGAGCTCCTACAATGAGCAGTTCTTC
-,many,TRBV30,TRBJ1-1,CATGRVGLNTEAFF,TGTGCCACCGGGAGAGTGGGGTTGAACACTGAAGCTTTCTTT
TRBD2,many,TRBV20-1,TRBJ2-7,CSARFTSDAGLVQYF,TGCAGTGCTAGATTCACTAGCGACGCCGGTTTAGTGCAGTACTTC
TRBD2,few,TRBV6-1,TRBJ2-1,CASSPGLADYDEQFF,TGTGCCAGCAGTCCCGGACTAGCGGACTACGATGAGCAGTTCTTC
-,many,TRBV18,TRBJ1-2,CASSPNDSGYGYTF,TGTGCCAGCTCACCCAATGACAGCGGCTATGGCTACACCTTC
-,-,TRBV12-3/TRBV12-4,TRBJ2-7,CASSSILNYEQYF,TGTGCCAGCAGTTCAATTCTAAACTACGAGCAGTACTTC
TRBD1,-,TRBV19,TRBJ1-6,CASSITGGSNSPLHF,TGTGCCAGTAGTATTACAGGGGGCTCAAATTCACCCCTCCACTTT
TRBD2,-,TRBV7-9,TRBJ2-5,CASSFTPGLAGDLETQYF,TGTGCCAGCAGCTTTACACCGGGACTAGCGGGAGATCTGGAGACCCAGTACTTC
-,many,TRBV28,TRBJ1-5,CATSRSNQPQHF,TGTGCCACCAGTCGTAGCAATCAGCCCCAGCATTTT